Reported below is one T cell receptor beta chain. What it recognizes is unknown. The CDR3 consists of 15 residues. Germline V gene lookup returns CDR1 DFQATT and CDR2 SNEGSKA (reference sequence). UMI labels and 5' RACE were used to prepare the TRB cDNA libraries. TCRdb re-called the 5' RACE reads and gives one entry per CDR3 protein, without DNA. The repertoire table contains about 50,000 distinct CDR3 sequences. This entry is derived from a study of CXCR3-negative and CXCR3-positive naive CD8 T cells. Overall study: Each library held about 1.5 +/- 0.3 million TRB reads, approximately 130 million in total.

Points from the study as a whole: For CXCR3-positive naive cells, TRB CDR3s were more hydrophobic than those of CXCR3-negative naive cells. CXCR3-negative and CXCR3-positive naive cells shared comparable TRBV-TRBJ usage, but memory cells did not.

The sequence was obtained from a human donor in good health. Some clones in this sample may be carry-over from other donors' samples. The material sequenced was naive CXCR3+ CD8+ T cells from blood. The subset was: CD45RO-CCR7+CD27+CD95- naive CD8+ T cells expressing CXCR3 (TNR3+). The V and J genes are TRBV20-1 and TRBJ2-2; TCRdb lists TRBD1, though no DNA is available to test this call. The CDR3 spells CSARDQTGRTGELFF.